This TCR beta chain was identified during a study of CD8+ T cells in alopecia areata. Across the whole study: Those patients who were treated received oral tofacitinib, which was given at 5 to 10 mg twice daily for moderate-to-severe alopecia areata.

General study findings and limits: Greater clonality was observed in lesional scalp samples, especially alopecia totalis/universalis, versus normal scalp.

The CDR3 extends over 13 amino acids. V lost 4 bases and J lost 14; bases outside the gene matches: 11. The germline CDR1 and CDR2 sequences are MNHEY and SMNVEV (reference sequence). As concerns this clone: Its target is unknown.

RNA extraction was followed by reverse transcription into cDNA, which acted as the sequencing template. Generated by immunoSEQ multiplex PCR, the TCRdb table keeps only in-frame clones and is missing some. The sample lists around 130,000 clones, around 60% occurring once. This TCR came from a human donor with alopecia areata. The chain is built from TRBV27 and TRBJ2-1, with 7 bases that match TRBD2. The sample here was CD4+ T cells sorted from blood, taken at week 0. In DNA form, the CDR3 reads TGTGCCAGCAGTTCCGGCGGGGGTCGCAGTAAGTTCTTC. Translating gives CASSSGGGRSKFF.